The rows below give T cell receptor beta chains drawn from one sample of a study of blood T cell repertoires in COVID-19. Clones were sequenced by immunoSEQ multiplex PCR, and TCRdb holds only the in-frame ones, with some missing. The table lists approximately 200,000 clones, 70% to 90% of them singletons, with 3.5% to 4.5% in the top ten. Material for sequencing was peripheral blood. Source of these receptors: a man aged 45-60 years with acute or convalescent COVID-19. The CDR3 runs from the conserved cysteine through the conserved F or W. A D gene is named only where the DNA matches it firmly. Size is omitted from some rows. Given values are once, few, many or a class for expanded clones.

NA	TRBV3-1/TRBV3-2	once	TRBJ1-5	CASSSGFQPQHF	TGTGCCAGCAGCTCAGGGTTTCAGCCCCAGCATTTT
TRBD1	TRBV15	NA	TRBJ1-2	CATSRMRDRGRSYGYTF	TGTGCCACCAGCAGAATGCGGGACAGGGGGCGCAGCTATGGCTACACCTTC
TRBD1	TRBV7-3	NA	TRBJ1-1	CASSLQGVPNTEAFF	TGTGCCAGCAGCTTACAGGGGGTGCCGAACACTGAAGCTTTCTTT
NA	TRBV20-1	once	TRBJ1-2	CSASYLGQNYGYTF	TGCAGTGCTAGTTACCTGGGCCAAAACTATGGCTACACCTTC
NA	TRBV7-2	NA	TRBJ2-1	CASSGRGVYNEQFF	TGTGCCAGCAGCGGCCGCGGGGTGTACAATGAGCAGTTCTTC
TRBD1	TRBV5-1	NA	TRBJ2-1	CASSLGQGNNEQFF	TGCGCCAGCAGCTTGGGACAGGGGAACAATGAGCAGTTCTTC
TRBD2	TRBV27	NA	TRBJ2-1	CASSILAGGNNEQFF	TGTGCCAGCAGTATCCTAGCGGGGGGGAACAATGAGCAGTTCTTC
TRBD1	TRBV2	once	TRBJ2-3	CASSLTGADTQYF	TGTGCCAGCAGTTTGACAGGGGCAGATACGCAGTATTTT
TRBD1	TRBV11-2	NA	TRBJ2-2	CASSLGDRYTGELFF	TGTGCCAGCAGCTTAGGGGACAGATACACCGGGGAGCTGTTTTTT
NA	TRBV5-1	few	TRBJ1-6	CASSRQDTSSYNSPLHF	TGCGCCAGCAGTCGACAGGATACGAGCTCCTATAATTCACCCCTCCACTTT
NA	TRBV10-2	NA	TRBJ2-5	CASSETGQETQYF	TGCGCCAGCAGTGAGACAGGACAAGAGACCCAGTACTTC
TRBD1	TRBV19	NA	TRBJ1-3	CASSQTGFGNTIYF	TGTGCCAGTAGCCAGACAGGGTTTGGAAACACCATATATTTT
NA	TRBV18	NA	TRBJ2-7	CASSRFSGEFSYEQYF	TGTGCCAGCTCACGTTTTTCAGGCGAATTCTCCTACGAGCAGTACTTC
NA	TRBV11-2	once	TRBJ1-1	CASSGDIMNTEAFF	TGTGCCAGCAGCGGTGACATTATGAACACTGAAGCTTTCTTT
TRBD2	TRBV29-1	few	TRBJ2-3	CSVEPSGGTDTQYF	TGCAGCGTTGAACCTAGCGGGGGCACAGATACGCAGTATTTT
TRBD2	TRBV5-4	NA	TRBJ2-1	CASSLKRGVGEQFF	TGTGCCAGCAGCTTGAAACGGGGGGTTGGTGAGCAGTTCTTC
NA	TRBV18	NA	TRBJ2-1	CASSPRQASSYNEQFF	TGTGCCAGCTCACCTCGTCAGGCAAGCTCCTACAATGAGCAGTTCTTC
NA	TRBV6-1	NA	TRBJ1-4	CASSEPPQGFATNEKLFF	TGTGCCAGCAGTGAGCCCCCACAGGGCTTTGCAACTAATGAAAAACTGTTTTTT
NA	TRBV30	once	TRBJ1-5	CAWSDVGGYSNQPQHF	TGTGCCTGGAGTGATGTGGGGGGGTATAGCAATCAGCCCCAGCATTTT
NA	TRBV5-1	NA	TRBJ2-3	CASSKPGDTQYF	TGCGCCAGCAGCAAACCCGGTGATACGCAGTATTTT
TRBD2	TRBV18	NA	TRBJ2-3	CASSPPADHGGTQYF	TGTGCCAGCTCACCACCGGCGGACCACGGGGGGACGCAGTATTTT
NA	TRBV7-9	NA	TRBJ1-1	CASSFSVNTEAFF	TGTGCCAGCAGCTTTTCAGTGAACACTGAAGCTTTCTTT
TRBD1	TRBV9	NA	TRBJ1-5	CASSPQDRRGEPQHF	TGTGCCAGCAGCCCCCAGGACAGGAGGGGAGAGCCCCAGCATTTT
TRBD1	TRBV19	NA	TRBJ1-2	CASSRQGASDGYTF	TGTGCCAGTAGCCGACAGGGGGCAAGTGATGGCTACACCTTC
NA	TRBV30	few	TRBJ2-7	CAWSGLLGGEQYF	TGTGCCTGGAGTGGACTATTAGGGGGCGAGCAGTACTTC
NA	TRBV5-6	NA	TRBJ1-5	CASSLNSLQPQHF	TGTGCCAGCAGCTTGAACAGCCTACAGCCCCAGCATTTT
TRBD1	TRBV18	NA	TRBJ1-2	CASSVWTGEATNYGYTF	TGTGCCAGCTCAGTTTGGACAGGGGAGGCCACTAACTATGGCTACACCTTC
NA	TRBV5-4	NA	TRBJ1-3	CASSSSGYSGNTIYF	TGTGCCAGCAGCTCTAGCGGGTACTCTGGAAACACCATATATTTT
NA	TRBV5-1	NA	TRBJ1-1	CASSPQSSRRVTEAFF	TGCGCCAGCAGCCCTCAGTCATCAAGGAGGGTTACTGAAGCTTTCTTT
NA	TRBV18	NA	TRBJ2-3	CASSLPGQYTDTQYF	TGTGCCAGCTCACTCCCGGGACAATACACAGATACGCAGTATTTT
TRBD1	TRBV18	few	TRBJ1-1	CASSPMGGQENTEAFF	TGTGCCAGCTCACCAATGGGGGGACAGGAGAACACTGAAGCTTTCTTT
NA	TRBV9	NA	TRBJ1-3	CASSVGNRPGNTIYF	TGTGCCAGCAGCGTAGGCAACAGGCCTGGAAACACCATATATTTT
NA	TRBV2	few	TRBJ1-1	CANPTVQGAEAFF	TGTGCCAACCCGACCGTCCAAGGGGCTGAAGCTTTCTTT